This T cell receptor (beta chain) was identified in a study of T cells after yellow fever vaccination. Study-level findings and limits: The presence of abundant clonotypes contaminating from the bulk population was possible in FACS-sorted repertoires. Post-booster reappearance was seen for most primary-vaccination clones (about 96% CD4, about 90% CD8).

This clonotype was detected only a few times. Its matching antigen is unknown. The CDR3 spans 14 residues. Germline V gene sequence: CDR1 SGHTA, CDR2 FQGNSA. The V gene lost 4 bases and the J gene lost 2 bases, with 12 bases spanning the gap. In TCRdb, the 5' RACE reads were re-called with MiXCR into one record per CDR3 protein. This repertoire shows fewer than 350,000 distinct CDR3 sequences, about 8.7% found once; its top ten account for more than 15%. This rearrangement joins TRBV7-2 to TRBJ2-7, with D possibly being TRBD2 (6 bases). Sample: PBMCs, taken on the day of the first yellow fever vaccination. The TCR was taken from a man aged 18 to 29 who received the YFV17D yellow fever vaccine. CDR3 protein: CASSSGGGAYEQYV. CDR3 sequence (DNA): TGTGCCAGCAGCTCTGGAGGAGGGGCCTACGAGCAGTACGTC.